This T cell receptor (beta chain) was sequenced for a study of chemoradiotherapy in HPV16-positive cancers. Study-level points and caveats: The functional HPV-specific definition rests on just a couple of HPV16-positive patients. Non-HPV-specific T cells did not expand in tumors during treatment, whereas candidate HPV-specific clones and E7-related motifs did.

Samples were taken several times over chemoradiotherapy. Clones were read by immunoSEQ multiplex PCR, and TCRdb kept only the in-frame ones, dropping some. Of 5,600 or so clones detected, 76% appear once; the ten largest clones hold over 25%. Details on this clone: Its antigen remains unknown.

CDR3 length: 16 residues. Trimming removed 0 bases at V and 0 bases at J, with 9 bases between. Germline CDR1 LGHNA, CDR2 YSLEER. The sequence was collected from a human donor with HPV-associated anogenital cancer. J is TRBJ2-4 and V is TRBV4-3; D is ambiguous. The material was obtained from a patient who underwent chemoradiotherapy. CDR3 in DNA: TGCGCCAGCAGCCAAGACAATACATTAGCCAAAAACATTCAGTACTTC. This gives the protein CASSQDNTLAKNIQYF.